This T cell receptor beta chain is drawn from a study of blood T cell repertoires in COVID-19. About the study: Some COVID-19 samples were acute and others convalescent; all came from the United States, Italy and Spain. PBMCs, B-cell-depleted T cells, or T cells provided the cDNA or gDNA that made up the material.

In this sample, this clone turned up once. The length of the CDR3 is 18 residues. Per the germline V gene, CDR1 is LNHDA and CDR2 is SQIVND (reference sequence). Trimming left V 1 base short and J 7 bases short, with 23 bases between. As processed by the authors: For nucleated cells, counts were estimated from reference gene primer amplification. Only in-frame clones appear in the TCRdb table, and some are missing; sequencing was by immunoSEQ multiplex PCR. For V, J and clone size, that table is used; D and trimming come from the DNA. The sample includes some 250,000 clones, roughly 91% seen only once; the top ten take 0.99%.

The receptor was isolated from a woman in her thirties or forties who had recovered from COVID-19. Sequencing used peripheral blood. The V and J genes are TRBV19 and TRBJ2-1; perhaps TRBD2 as D (6 bases). DNA for the CDR3: TGTGCCAGTAGTATAGGGTCCGGCCGGAGGGATTTGAGGAATGAGCAGTTCTTC. Its protein product is CASSIGSGRRDLRNEQFF.